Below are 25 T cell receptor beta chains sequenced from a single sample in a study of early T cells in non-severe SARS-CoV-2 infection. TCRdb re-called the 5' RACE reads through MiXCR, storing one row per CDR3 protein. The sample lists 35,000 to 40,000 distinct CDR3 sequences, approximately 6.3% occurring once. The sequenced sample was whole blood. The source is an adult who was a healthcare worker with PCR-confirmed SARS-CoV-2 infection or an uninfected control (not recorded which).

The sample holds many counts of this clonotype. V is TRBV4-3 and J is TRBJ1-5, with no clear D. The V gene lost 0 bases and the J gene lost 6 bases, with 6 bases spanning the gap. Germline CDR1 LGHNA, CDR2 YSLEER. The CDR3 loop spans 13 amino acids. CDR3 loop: CASSQDRIQPQHF. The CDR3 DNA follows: TGCGCCAGCAGCCAAGATCGGATTCAGCCCCAGCATTTT.

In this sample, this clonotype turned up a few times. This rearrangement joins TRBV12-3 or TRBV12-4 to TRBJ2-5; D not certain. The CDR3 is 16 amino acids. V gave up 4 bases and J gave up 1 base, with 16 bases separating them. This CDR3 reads CASSYPRWGSQETQYF. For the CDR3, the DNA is TGTGCCAGCAGTTACCCCCGGTGGGGTAGCCAAGAGACCCAGTACTTC.

The CDR3 region is CASSRQGDFNQPQHF. The CDR3, as DNA: TGTGCCAGCTCCAGACAGGGGGATTTCAATCAGCCCCAGCATTTT. V gene TRBV2 combines with J gene TRBJ1-5; the match to TRBD1 covers 9 bases. Unmatched junction bases numbered 8, after V lost 8 bases and J lost 3 bases. The CDR3 runs 15 residues. Germline assignment: CDR1 SNHLY and CDR2 FYNNEI.

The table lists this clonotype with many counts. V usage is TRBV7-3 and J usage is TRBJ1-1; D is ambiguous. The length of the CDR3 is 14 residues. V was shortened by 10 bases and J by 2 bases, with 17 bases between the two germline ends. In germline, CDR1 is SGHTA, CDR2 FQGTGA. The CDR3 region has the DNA TGTGCCACCAAATCGGCAGACTATAACACTGAAGCTTTCTTT. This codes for CATKSADYNTEAFF. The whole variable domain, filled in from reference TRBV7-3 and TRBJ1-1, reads GAGVSQTPSNKVTEKGKYVELRCDPISGHTALYWYRQSLGQGPEFLIYFQGTGAADDSGLPNDRFFAVRPEGSVSTLKIQRTERGDSAVYLCATKSADYNTEAFFGQGTRLTVV.

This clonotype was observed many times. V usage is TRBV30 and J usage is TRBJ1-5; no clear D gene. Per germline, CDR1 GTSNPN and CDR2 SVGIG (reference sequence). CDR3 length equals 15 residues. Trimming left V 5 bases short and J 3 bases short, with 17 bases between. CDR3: CAWSKIDSLNQPQHF. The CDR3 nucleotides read TGTGCCTGGTCAAAAATAGATTCCCTCAATCAGCCCCAGCATTTT.

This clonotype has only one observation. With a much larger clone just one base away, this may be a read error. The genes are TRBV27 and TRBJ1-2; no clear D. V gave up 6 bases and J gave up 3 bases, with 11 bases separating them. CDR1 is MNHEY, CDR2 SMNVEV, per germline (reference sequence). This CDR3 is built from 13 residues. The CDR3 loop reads CASSNRQDYGYTF. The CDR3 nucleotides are TGTGCCAGCAGCAACCGGCAGGACTATGGCTACACCTTC.

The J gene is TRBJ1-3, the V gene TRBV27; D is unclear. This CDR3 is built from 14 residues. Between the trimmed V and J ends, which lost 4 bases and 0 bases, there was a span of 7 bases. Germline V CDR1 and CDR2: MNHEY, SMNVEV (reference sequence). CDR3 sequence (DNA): TGTGCCAGCAGTTCCCTCCTCTCTGGAAACACCATATATTTT. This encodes CASSSLLSGNTIYF.

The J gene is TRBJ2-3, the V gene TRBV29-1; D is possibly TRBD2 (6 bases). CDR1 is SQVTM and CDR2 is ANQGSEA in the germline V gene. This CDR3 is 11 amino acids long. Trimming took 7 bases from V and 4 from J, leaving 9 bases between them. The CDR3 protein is CSAPGADTQYF. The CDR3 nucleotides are TGCAGCGCCCCGGGGGCAGATACGCAGTATTTT.

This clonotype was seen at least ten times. CDR3 protein: CASSPGRDWNIQYF. As DNA, the CDR3 is TGTGCCAGCTCACCCGGACGGGACTGGAACATTCAGTACTTC. The rearrangement joins TRBV18 to TRBJ2-4; tentative D call: TRBD2 (6 bases). The germline V and J ends were trimmed by 3 bases and 7 bases, with 13 bases remaining between them. Per germline, CDR1 KGHSH and CDR2 LQKENI. CDR3 length: 14 amino acids.

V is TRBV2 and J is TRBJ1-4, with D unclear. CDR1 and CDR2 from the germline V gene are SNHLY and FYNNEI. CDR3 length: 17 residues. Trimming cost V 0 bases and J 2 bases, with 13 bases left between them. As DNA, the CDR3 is TGTGCCAGCAGTGAAGCGGGGATGAGCTTCACTAATGAAAAACTGTTTTTT. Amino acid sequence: CASSEAGMSFTNEKLFF.

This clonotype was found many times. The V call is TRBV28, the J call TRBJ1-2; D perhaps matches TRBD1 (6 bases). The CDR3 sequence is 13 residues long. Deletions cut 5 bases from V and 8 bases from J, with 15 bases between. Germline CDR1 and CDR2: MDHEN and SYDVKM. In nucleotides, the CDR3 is TGTGCCAGCAGTCTCTCACAGGGTTGGGGCTACACCTTC. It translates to CASSLSQGWGYTF.

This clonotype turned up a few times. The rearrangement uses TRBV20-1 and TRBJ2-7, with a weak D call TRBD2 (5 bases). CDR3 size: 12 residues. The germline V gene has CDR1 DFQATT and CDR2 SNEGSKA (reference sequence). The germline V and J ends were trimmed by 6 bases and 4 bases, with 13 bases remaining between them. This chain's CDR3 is CSASSRRYEQYF. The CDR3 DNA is TGCAGTGCCTCTTCTCGGAGGTACGAGCAGTACTTC.

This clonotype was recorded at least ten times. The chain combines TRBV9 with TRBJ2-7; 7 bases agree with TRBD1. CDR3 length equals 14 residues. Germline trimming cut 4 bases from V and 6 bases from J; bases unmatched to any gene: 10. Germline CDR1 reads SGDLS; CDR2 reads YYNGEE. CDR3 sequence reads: CASSPGYRGREQYF. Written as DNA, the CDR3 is TGTGCCAGCAGCCCAGGATACAGGGGTCGCGAGCAGTACTTC.

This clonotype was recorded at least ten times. The CDR3 DNA sequence: TGTGCCAGTAGTGTCAGACTAGCGGGAGCCTACAATGAGCAGTTCTTC. Encoded protein: CASSVRLAGAYNEQFF. The chain carries TRBV19 and TRBJ2-1; the match to TRBD2 covers 12 bases. Germline V gives CDR1 LNHDA, CDR2 SQIVND (reference sequence). This CDR3 region has 16 residues. The V segment lost 5 bases and the J segment 2 bases; nucleotides outside the gene matches: 4.

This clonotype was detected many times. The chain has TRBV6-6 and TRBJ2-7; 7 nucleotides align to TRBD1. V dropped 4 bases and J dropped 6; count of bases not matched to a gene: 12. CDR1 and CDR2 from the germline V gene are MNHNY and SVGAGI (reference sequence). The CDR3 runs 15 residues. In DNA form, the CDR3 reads TGTGCCAGCAGTTCTTCCAGGACAGGTCAGGGCGAGCAGTACTTC. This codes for CASSSSRTGQGEQYF.

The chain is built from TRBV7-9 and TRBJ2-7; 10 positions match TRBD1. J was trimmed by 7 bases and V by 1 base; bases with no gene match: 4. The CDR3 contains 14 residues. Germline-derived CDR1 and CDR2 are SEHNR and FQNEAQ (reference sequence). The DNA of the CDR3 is TGTGCCAGCAGCTTAGATCGGACAGGGGGAGAGCAGTACTTC. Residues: CASSLDRTGGEQYF.

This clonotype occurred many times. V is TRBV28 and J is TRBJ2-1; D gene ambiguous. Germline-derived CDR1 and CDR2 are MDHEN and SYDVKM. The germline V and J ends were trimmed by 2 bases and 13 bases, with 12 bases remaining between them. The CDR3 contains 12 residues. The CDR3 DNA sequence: TGTGCCAGCAGTTTACGCAGAGAGGAACAGTTCTTC. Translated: CASSLRREEQFF. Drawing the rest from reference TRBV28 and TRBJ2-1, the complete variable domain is DVKVTQSSRYLVKRTGEKVFLECVQDMDHENMFWYRQDPGLGLRLIYFSYDVKMKEKGDIPEGYSVSREKKERFSLILESASTNQTSMYLCASSLRREEQFFGPGTRLTVL.

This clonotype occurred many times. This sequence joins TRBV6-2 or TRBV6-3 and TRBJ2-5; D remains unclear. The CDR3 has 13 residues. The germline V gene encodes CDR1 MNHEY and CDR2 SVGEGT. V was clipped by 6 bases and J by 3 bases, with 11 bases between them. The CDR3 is CASSLVPEETQYF. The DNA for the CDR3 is TGTGCCAGCAGCCTAGTACCCGAAGAGACCCAGTACTTC.

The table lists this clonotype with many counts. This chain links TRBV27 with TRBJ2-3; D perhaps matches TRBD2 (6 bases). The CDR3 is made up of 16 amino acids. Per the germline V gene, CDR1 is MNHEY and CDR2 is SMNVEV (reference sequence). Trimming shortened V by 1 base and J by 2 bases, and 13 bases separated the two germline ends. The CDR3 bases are TGTGCCAGCAGTTTATGGGTGGGGGGAGTCACAGATACGCAGTATTTT. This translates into CASSLWVGGVTDTQYF.

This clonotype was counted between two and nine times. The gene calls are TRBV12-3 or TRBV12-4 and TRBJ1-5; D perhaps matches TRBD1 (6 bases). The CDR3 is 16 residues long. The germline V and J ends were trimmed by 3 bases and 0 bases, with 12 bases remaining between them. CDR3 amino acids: CASSLGTSYSNQPQHF. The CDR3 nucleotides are TGTGCCAGCAGTTTGGGGACATCTTATAGCAATCAGCCCCAGCATTTT.

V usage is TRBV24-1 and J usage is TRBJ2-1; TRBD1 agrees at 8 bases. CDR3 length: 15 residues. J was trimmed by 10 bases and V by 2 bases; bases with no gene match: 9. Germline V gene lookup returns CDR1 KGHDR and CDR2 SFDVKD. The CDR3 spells CATSDSPTPGGEQFF. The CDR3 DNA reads TGTGCCACCAGTGATTCACCGACCCCAGGGGGCGAGCAGTTCTTC.

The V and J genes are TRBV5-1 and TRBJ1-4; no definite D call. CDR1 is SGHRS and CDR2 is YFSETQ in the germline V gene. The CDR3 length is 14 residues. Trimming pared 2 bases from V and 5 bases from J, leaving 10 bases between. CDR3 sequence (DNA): TGCGCCAGCAGCTTAAGGGCAGCGAATGAAAAACTGTTTTTT. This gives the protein CASSLRAANEKLFF.

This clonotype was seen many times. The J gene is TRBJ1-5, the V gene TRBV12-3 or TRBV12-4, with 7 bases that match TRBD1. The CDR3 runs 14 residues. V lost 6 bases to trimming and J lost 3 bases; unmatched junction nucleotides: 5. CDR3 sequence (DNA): TGTGCCAGCAGCCGGACAGGAGTCAATCAGCCCCAGCATTTT. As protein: CASSRTGVNQPQHF.

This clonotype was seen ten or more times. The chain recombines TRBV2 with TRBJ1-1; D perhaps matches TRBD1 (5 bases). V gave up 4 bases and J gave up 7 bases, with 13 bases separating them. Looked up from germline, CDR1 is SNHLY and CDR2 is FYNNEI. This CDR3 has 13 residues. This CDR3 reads CASSGDSPVEAFF. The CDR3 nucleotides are TGTGCCAGCAGTGGGGACTCCCCCGTTGAAGCTTTCTTT.

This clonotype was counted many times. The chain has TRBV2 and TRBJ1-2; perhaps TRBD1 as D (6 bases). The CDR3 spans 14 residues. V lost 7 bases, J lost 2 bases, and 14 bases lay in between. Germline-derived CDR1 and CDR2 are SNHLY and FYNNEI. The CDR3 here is CASTVGQSNYGYTF. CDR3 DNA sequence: TGTGCCAGCACCGTCGGACAGTCCAACTATGGCTACACCTTC.